The 32 T cell receptor beta chains below all came from one sample that was sequenced in a study of graft-versus-host responses after intestinal transplantation. Here immunoSEQ multiplex PCR was the method, and the copy in TCRdb shows in-frame clones only, minus some. The sample lists 50,000 to 75,000 clones, almost 95% occurring once. Antigens for these TCRs are unknown. Sequencing was performed on unstimulated CD4+ T cells sorted from spleen or lymph node cells, taken before transplant. These receptors originate from a human donor who was the organ donor for an intestinal transplant.

As to this clone: This sample includes further DNA sequences coding for the same CDR3. This sequence joins TRBV5-1 and TRBJ1-1; TRBD1 matches 7 bases. From germline, CDR1 is SGHRS and CDR2 YFSETQ. With 0 bases clipped from V and 4 bases from J, the junction kept 0 bases outside the gene matches. This CDR3 has 13 residues. The CDR3 is CASSLDRGTEAFF. The DNA for the CDR3 is TGCGCCAGCAGCTTGGACAGGGGCACTGAAGCTTTCTTT.

The chain has TRBV7-9 and TRBJ1-1, with TRBD1 matching 7 bases. The CDR3 is made up of 15 amino acids. Unmatched junction bases numbered 10, after V lost 4 bases and J lost 5 bases. Germline V gene lookup returns CDR1 SEHNR and CDR2 FQNEAQ (reference sequence). CDR3 coding DNA: TGTGCCAGCAGCTACAAGGGGGCGCAAAATACTGAAGCTTTCTTT. Protein sequence: CASSYKGAQNTEAFF.

The chain employs TRBV18 and TRBJ2-7, with D possibly matching TRBD2 (5 bases). V lost 3 bases and J lost 6, with 15 bases in between. The CDR3 is made up of 14 amino acids. The germline V gene has CDR1 KGHSH and CDR2 LQKENI. CDR3 in DNA: TGTGCCAGCTCACCGAGCGGATGGACCTGCGAGCAGTACTTC. Its protein product is CASSPSGWTCEQYF.

The rearrangement links TRBV21-1 to TRBJ2-1; the D call in the table, TRBD2, was not verified against the DNA. TRBV21-1 is designated a pseudogene. The CDR3 has 14 residues. CDR3 nucleotides: TGTGCCAGCAGCAAAAGGACTACCCCCAATGAGCAGTTCTTC. Translation: CASSKRTTPNEQFF.

The V call is TRBV4-2, the J call TRBJ1-5; 7 bases agree with TRBD1. CDR1 is LGHNA and CDR2 is YNFKEQ in the germline V gene. J lost 4 bases, V lost 0 bases, and 6 bases had no gene match. The CDR3 totals 16 residues. The chain's CDR3 is CASSQEGGQINQPQHF. The CDR3 nucleotides are TGTGCCAGCAGCCAAGAGGGGGGACAGATAAATCAGCCCCAGCATTTT.

This rearrangement joins TRBV5-1 to TRBJ1-1; D perhaps matches TRBD1 (5 bases). The CDR3 is made up of 14 amino acids. V dropped 4 bases and J dropped 1 base, with 11 bases sitting between them. Looked up from germline, CDR1 is SGHRS and CDR2 is YFSETQ. CDR3: CASSVGGGNTEAFF. The CDR3 DNA reads TGCGCCAGCAGCGTGGGGGGAGGGAACACTGAAGCTTTCTTT. Full variable domain (remainder filled in from reference TRBV5-1 and TRBJ1-1): KAGVTQTPRYLIKTRGQQVTLSCSPISGHRSVSWYQQTPGQGLQFLFEYFSETQRNKGNFPGRFSGRQFSNSRSEMNVSTLELGDSALYLCASSVGGGNTEAFFGQGTRLTVV.

V and J are TRBV10-3 and TRBJ2-7, with TRBD1 identical over 7 bases. V was clipped by 6 bases and J by 5 bases; unmatched bases: 10. CDR1 is ENHRY, CDR2 SYGVKD, per germline. The CDR3 extends over 14 amino acids. CDR3 protein: CAIRTGTEQHEQYF. CDR3 nucleotides: TGTGCCATCAGAACCGGGACAGAGCAACACGAGCAGTACTTC.

The chain has TRBV5-6 and TRBJ1-1, with D hard to call. CDR1 and CDR2 from the germline V gene are SGHDT and YYEEEE. V lost 0 bases and J lost 3, with 18 bases in between. This CDR3 region has 17 residues. As DNA, the CDR3 is TGTGCCAGCAGCTTGGGTGTTGGCGGGGTAAGGGACACTGAAGCTTTCTTT. Protein sequence: CASSLGVGGVRDTEAFF.

V is TRBV7-9 and J is TRBJ1-2; D uncertain. The CDR3 has 12 amino acids. The germline V gene has CDR1 SEHNR and CDR2 FQNEAQ (reference sequence). Trimming shortened V by 11 bases and J by 4 bases, and 14 bases separated the two germline ends. The CDR3 is CAGSVIPYGYTF. The CDR3, as DNA: TGTGCCGGGTCGGTGATCCCCTATGGCTACACCTTC.

The J gene is TRBJ1-1, the V gene TRBV7-6, with D tentatively TRBD1 (5 bases). Germline CDR1 and CDR2: SGHVS and FNYEAQ. This CDR3 contains 13 residues. Trimming cost V 1 base and J 5 bases, with 8 bases left between them. DNA of the CDR3: TGTGCCAGCAGCTTAGAGTCAGGGACTGAAGCTTTCTTT. Protein sequence: CASSLESGTEAFF.

This clone was counted a single time. The chain links TRBV4-3 to TRBJ1-5, with a tentative D call TRBD1 (6 bases). This CDR3 region has 15 residues. The germline V gene has CDR1 LGHNA and CDR2 YSLEER. With 1 base removed from V and 4 bases from J, the gap between germline ends came to 11 bases. In DNA form, the CDR3 reads TGCGCCAGCAGCCAAGTAGGGGGGGATAATCAGCCCCAGCATTTT. Its protein is CASSQVGGDNQPQHF.

J is TRBJ1-2 and V is TRBV5-1; 9 nucleotides agree with TRBD1. V gave up 4 bases and J gave up 7 bases; unmatched junction bases: 8. This CDR3 contains 14 residues. Germline CDR1 reads SGHRS; CDR2 reads YFSETQ. CDR3 in DNA: TGCGCCAGCAGCGCGGGACAGGGAGTTCGTGGCTACACCTTC. It yields the protein CASSAGQGVRGYTF.

The CDR3 DNA is TGTGCCAGCAGCTTAGTAGGAACTGCGGCTCAAGAGACCCAGTACTTC. Amino acid sequence: CASSLVGTAAQETQYF. The rearrangement links TRBV7-2 to TRBJ2-5, with D unclear. Germline CDR1 is SGHTA and CDR2 is FQGNSA. The germline V and J ends were trimmed by 1 base and 2 bases, with 14 bases remaining between them. CDR3 size: 16 residues.

The rearrangement joins TRBV21-1 to TRBJ2-7; whether TRBD2, the table's D call, matches the DNA was not checked. TRBV21-1 is a pseudogene locus. The CDR3 has 16 amino acids. CDR3: CASSKACLAGQNEQYF. The CDR3 coding sequence is TGTGCCAGCAGCAAAGCGTGCCTAGCGGGGCAGAACGAGCAGTACTTC.

As for this clone: Different DNA sequences within this sample yield the same CDR3. The V and J genes are TRBV7-2 and TRBJ2-7, with TRBD2 identical over 9 bases. Germline V lookup: CDR1 SGHTA, CDR2 FQGNSA. The ends lost 1 base at V and 0 bases at J; junction bases unmatched: 1. The length of the CDR3 is 15 residues. The CDR3 DNA reads as TGTGCCAGCAGCTTAGGCGGGGGGGCCTCCTACGAGCAGTACTTC. Its translation is CASSLGGGASYEQYF. Full variable domain (outside the CDR3, taken from reference TRBV7-2 and TRBJ2-7): GAGVSQSPSNKVTEKGKDVELRCDPISGHTALYWYRQSLGQGLEFLIYFQGNSAPDKSGLPSDRFSAERTGGSVSTLTIQRTQQEDSAVYLCASSLGGGASYEQYFGPGTRLTVT.

The chain links TRBV7-9 to TRBJ1-3, with a weak D call TRBD1 (6 bases). From germline, CDR1 is SEHNR and CDR2 FQNEAQ (reference sequence). Deletions cut 4 bases from V and 5 bases from J, with 15 bases between. The CDR3 covers 15 residues. The CDR3 sequence is CASSSAGASRNTIYF. The DNA of the CDR3 is TGTGCCAGCAGCTCAGCAGGGGCATCAAGAAACACCATATATTTT.

J is TRBJ2-5 and V is TRBV5-1; no firm D call. Germline V gives CDR1 SGHRS, CDR2 YFSETQ. The V end lost 0 bases, the J end lost 5 bases, and 11 bases lay between the germline ends. This CDR3 has 14 residues. The CDR3 sequence is CASSLGPVPETQYF. CDR3 bases: TGCGCCAGCAGCTTGGGTCCAGTTCCGGAGACCCAGTACTTC.

This chain links TRBV7-2 with TRBJ2-2; 7 bases agree with TRBD1. The V segment lost 2 bases and the J segment 6 bases; nucleotides outside the gene matches: 9. The CDR3 has 16 residues. Germline V gives CDR1 SGHTA, CDR2 FQGNSA. The CDR3 DNA reads as TGTGCCAGCAGCTTAAAAGGGACAGAATCCTCCGGGGAGCTGTTTTTT. Protein: CASSLKGTESSGELFF. Drawing the rest from reference TRBV7-2 and TRBJ2-2, the complete variable domain is GAGVSQSPSNKVTEKGKDVELRCDPISGHTALYWYRQSLGQGLEFLIYFQGNSAPDKSGLPSDRFSAERTGGSVSTLTIQRTQQEDSAVYLCASSLKGTESSGELFFGEGSRLTVL.

The V call is TRBV29-1, the J call TRBJ1-2; 8 positions match TRBD1. The CDR3 runs 15 residues. CDR1 SQVTM and CDR2 ANQGSEA come from the germline V gene. With 8 bases clipped from V and 0 bases from J, the junction kept 11 bases outside the gene matches. Written as DNA, the CDR3 is TGCAGCACGAACTGGAACAGGGGGGCTAACTATGGCTACACCTTC. It codes for CSTNWNRGANYGYTF.

CDR3: CASSLDGGGAADTQYF. CDR3 DNA sequence: TGTGCCAGCAGCTTAGACGGCGGGGGGGCGGCAGATACGCAGTATTTT. The chain couples TRBV11-2 to TRBJ2-3, with 9 bases aligning to TRBD2. Germline V lookup: CDR1 SGHAT, CDR2 FQNNGV. This CDR3 region has 16 residues. Trimming at V came to 0 bases and at J to 4 bases, leaving 5 bases not matched to a gene.

This rearrangement joins TRBV7-9 to TRBJ1-2, with D tentatively TRBD1 (5 bases). The CDR3 extends over 14 amino acids. V shed 5 bases and J shed 5 bases, with 15 bases lying between them. Germline values: CDR1 SEHNR, CDR2 FQNEAQ (reference sequence). Written as DNA, the CDR3 is TGTGCCAGCAGCGCCAGGGACCCCCTTTATGGCTACACCTTC. Its translation: CASSARDPLYGYTF. Filled out from reference TRBV7-9 and TRBJ1-2, the complete variable domain reads DTGVSQNPRHKITKRGQNVTFRCDPISEHNRLYWYRQTLGQGPEFLTYFQNEAQLEKSRLLSDRFSAERPKGSFSTLEIQRTEQGDSAMYLCASSARDPLYGYTFGSGTRLTVV.

The chain has TRBV18 and TRBJ1-6; tentative D call: TRBD1 (5 bases). Germline V gene sequence: CDR1 KGHSH, CDR2 LQKENI. Trimming took 2 bases from V and 5 from J, leaving 10 bases between them. This CDR3 has 15 residues. In nucleotides, the CDR3 is TGTGCCAGCTCACCAAACCAGGGCGATAATTCACCCCTCCACTTT. Encoded protein: CASSPNQGDNSPLHF.

A single count supports this clone. This chain uses TRBV5-1 with TRBJ2-2; D is unresolved. V gave up 0 bases and J gave up 3 bases, with 9 bases separating them. The CDR3 has 15 amino acids. CDR1 and CDR2 (germline): SGHRS, YFSETQ. The CDR3 reads CASSLDVLYTGELFF. CDR3 sequence (DNA): TGCGCCAGCAGCTTGGACGTATTATACACCGGGGAGCTGTTTTTT.

This chain links TRBV7-9 with TRBJ2-7; TRBD1 matches 10 bases. This CDR3 spans 14 amino acids. Looked up from germline, CDR1 is SEHNR and CDR2 is FQNEAQ (reference sequence). Trimming took 8 bases from V and 6 from J; bases not matched to a gene: 10. CDR3 sequence: CASVGGQGSSEQYF. The CDR3 DNA sequence: TGTGCCAGCGTGGGGGGACAGGGGTCCAGCGAGCAGTACTTC.

In its sample, this clone was seen once. This chain uses TRBV11-1 with TRBJ2-1; D is uncertain. The CDR3 runs to 13 residues. V gave up 5 bases and J gave up 6 bases, with 11 bases separating them. Germline V lookup: CDR1 SGHAT, CDR2 FQDESV (reference sequence). The CDR3 reads CASSAAPTNEQFF. CDR3 sequence (DNA): TGTGCCAGCAGCGCAGCCCCTACCAATGAGCAGTTCTTC.

The chain carries TRBV10-3 and TRBJ1-4; 7 positions agree with TRBD1. Looked up from germline, CDR1 is ENHRY and CDR2 is SYGVKD. The V segment lost 4 bases and the J segment 13 bases; nucleotides outside the gene matches: 12. This CDR3 comprises 14 residues. CDR3 coding DNA: TGTGCCATCAGTGCCCGACAGGGAGAAGATGGACTGTTTTTT. Translation gives CAISARQGEDGLFF.

The rearrangement joins TRBV5-1 to TRBJ1-2, with a tentative D call TRBD1 (5 bases). V dropped 4 bases and J dropped 0 bases, with 10 bases sitting between them. The germline gives CDR1 SGHRS, CDR2 YFSETQ. This CDR3 comprises 14 residues. The CDR3 DNA is TGCGCCAGCAGCGCCCAGGGACCTAACTATGGCTACACCTTC. This codes for CASSAQGPNYGYTF.

The rearrangement joins TRBV29-1 to TRBJ2-5, with a tentative D call TRBD1 (6 bases). V shed 6 bases and J shed 6 bases, with 11 bases lying between them. Germline assignment: CDR1 SQVTM and CDR2 ANQGSEA. The CDR3 totals 11 residues. DNA of the CDR3: TGCAGCGTCCCCACAGGGAAGACCCAGTACTTC. Translating gives CSVPTGKTQYF.

This clone has a single count. The chain uses TRBV18 and TRBJ2-3, with D maybe TRBD2 (5 bases). The CDR3 has 14 amino acids. V lost 3 bases and J lost 1, with 8 bases in between. Germline lookup yields CDR1 KGHSH and CDR2 LQKENI. CDR3 in DNA: TGTGCCAGCTCACCTGACTACGGCACAGATACGCAGTATTTT. It yields the protein CASSPDYGTDTQYF.

Only one count was recorded for this clone. This chain links TRBV4-2 with TRBJ1-2; no clear D. There are 15 residues in the CDR3. Germline V gives CDR1 LGHNA, CDR2 YNFKEQ. Deletions cut 5 bases from V and 0 bases from J, with 13 bases between. The DNA for the CDR3 is TGTGCCAGCAGCTCCCCAGAACTCTCTAACTATGGCTACACCTTC. Protein sequence: CASSSPELSNYGYTF.

The chain couples TRBV30 to TRBJ1-1; D uncertain. Trimming left V 4 bases short and J 7 bases short, with 10 bases between. The CDR3 consists of 11 residues. Per the germline V gene, CDR1 is GTSNPN and CDR2 is SVGIG (reference sequence). CDR3 DNA sequence: TGTGCCTGGACAGCACAAGATGAAGCTTTCTTT. It is translated as CAWTAQDEAFF. The full variable domain, with the rest looked up from reference TRBV30 and TRBJ1-1, is SQTIHQWPATLVQPVGSPLSLECTVEGTSNPNLYWYRQAAGRGLQLLFYSVGIGQISSEVPQNLSASRPQDRQFILSSKKLLLSDSGFYLCAWTAQDEAFFGQGTRLTVV.

The CDR3 bases are TGCGCCAGCAGCACCGGACTAGCGGTGAACACCGGGGAGCTGTTTTTT. Protein product: CASSTGLAVNTGELFF. V and J are TRBV5-1 and TRBJ2-2; 10 bases line up with TRBD2. The germline V gene encodes CDR1 SGHRS and CDR2 YFSETQ. V shed 4 bases and J 1 base; nucleotides not matched to a gene: 4. The CDR3 runs to 16 residues.